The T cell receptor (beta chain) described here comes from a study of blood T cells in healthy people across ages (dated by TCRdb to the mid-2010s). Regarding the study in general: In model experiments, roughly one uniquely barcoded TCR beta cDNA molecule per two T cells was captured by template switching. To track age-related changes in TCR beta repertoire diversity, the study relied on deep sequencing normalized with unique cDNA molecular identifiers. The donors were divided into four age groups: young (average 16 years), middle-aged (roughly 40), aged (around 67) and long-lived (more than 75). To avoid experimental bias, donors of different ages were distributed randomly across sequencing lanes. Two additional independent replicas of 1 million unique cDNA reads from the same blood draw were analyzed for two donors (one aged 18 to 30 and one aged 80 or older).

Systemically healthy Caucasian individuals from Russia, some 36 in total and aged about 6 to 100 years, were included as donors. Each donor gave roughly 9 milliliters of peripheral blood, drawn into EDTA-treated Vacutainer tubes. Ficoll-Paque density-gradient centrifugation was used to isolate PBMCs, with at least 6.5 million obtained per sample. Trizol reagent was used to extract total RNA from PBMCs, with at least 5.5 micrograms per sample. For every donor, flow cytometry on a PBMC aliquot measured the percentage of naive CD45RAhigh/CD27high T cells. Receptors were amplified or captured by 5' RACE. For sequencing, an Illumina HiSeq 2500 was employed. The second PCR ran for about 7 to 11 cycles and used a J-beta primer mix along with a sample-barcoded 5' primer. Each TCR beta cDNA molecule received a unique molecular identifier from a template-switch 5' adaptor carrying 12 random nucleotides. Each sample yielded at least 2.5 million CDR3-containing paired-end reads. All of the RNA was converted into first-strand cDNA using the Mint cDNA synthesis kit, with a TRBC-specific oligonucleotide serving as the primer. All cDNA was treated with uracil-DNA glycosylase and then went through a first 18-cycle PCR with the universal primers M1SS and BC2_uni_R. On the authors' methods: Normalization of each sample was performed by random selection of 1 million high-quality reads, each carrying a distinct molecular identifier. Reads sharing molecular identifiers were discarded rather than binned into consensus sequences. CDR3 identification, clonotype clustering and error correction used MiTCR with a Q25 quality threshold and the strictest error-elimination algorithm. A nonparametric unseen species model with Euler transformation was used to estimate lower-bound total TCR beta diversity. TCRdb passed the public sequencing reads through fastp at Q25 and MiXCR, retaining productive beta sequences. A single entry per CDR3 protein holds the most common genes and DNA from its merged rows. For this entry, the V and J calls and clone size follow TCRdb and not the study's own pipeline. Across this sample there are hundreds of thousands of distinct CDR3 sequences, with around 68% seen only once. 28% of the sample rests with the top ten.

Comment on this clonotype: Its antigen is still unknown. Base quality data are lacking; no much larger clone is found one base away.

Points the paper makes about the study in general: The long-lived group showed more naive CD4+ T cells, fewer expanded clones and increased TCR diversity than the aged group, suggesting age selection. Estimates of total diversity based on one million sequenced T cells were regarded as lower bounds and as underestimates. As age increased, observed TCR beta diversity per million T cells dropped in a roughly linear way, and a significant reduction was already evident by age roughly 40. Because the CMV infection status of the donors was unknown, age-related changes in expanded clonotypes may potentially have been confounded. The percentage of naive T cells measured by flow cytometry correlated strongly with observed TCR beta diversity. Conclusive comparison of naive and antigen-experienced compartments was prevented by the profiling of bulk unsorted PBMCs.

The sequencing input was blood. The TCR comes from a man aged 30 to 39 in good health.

The DNA sequence reads TGTGCCACCAGCAGAGACGGATCGTCGATGGGGAATGAGCAGTTCTTC. Its protein is CATSRDGSSMGNEQFF. The rearranged segments are TRBV15 and TRBJ2-1; no confident D gene assignment can be made. V loses 0 bases of germline sequence and J loses 7 bases, and the interval between the two ends is 16 bases. The CDR3 contains 16 residues, cysteine and phenylalanine counted. Solely the CDR3 DNA is kept, with 48 bases framed from the first base. From the germline V gene (reference sequence), CDR1 is LNHNV and CDR2 is YYDKDF.